The 27 T cell receptor beta chains below were found in one sample sequenced in a study of T-cell reconstitution after alpha-beta-depleted transplantation in children (dated by TCRdb to the mid-2010s). The study at large found these results: The frequencies of hyperexpanded clones fell over the following months, and after one year, T-cell counts and TCRbeta diversity were mostly attributed to newly produced T cells.

For these TCRs, the target antigens are not known. According to the study, the label for this sample's treatment or condition signals: allogeneic hematopoietic cell transplantation with graft depleted of TCRalphabeta T cells and CD19 B cells. To prepare the library, PCR was applied. Sequencing was performed on an Illumina HiSeq 2500. To normalize quantification of the TCRbeta repertoire, the TCR libraries were built with molecular barcoding that relied on unique molecular identifiers. TCRdb reanalyzed the raw reads on its own, using fastp at Q25 for trimming and MiXCR for clone calling, and kept in-frame beta chains. Rows merge per CDR3 protein into single entries with the most common DNA and genes. The sample table shows about 300,000 distinct CDR3 sequences, and 6% to 10% are seen once. About 9.3% of the sample goes to the ten largest clones. The sequencing here drew on peripheral blood, taken 360 days after TCRalphabeta/CD19-depleted stem cell transplant. Every receptor here comes from a female patient between 2 and 15 years old who had a stem cell transplant for Fanconi anemia, so the T cells may come from the graft donor.

CDR3 sequence reads: CASSPPGGSLDEQYF. Written as DNA, the CDR3 is TGTGCCAGCAGCCCCCCCGGGGGCAGTCTCGACGAGCAGTACTTC. This rearrangement joins TRBV13 to TRBJ2-7; D may correspond to TRBD1 or TRBD2 (6 bases each). CDR1 is PRHDT and CDR2 is FYEKMQ in the germline V gene (reference sequence). V was pared by 5 bases and J by 5 bases, with 19 bases between. This CDR3 comprises 15 residues.

This clonotype has more than one count but fewer than ten. The chain recombines TRBV10-3 with TRBJ1-5; TRBD1 agrees at 10 bases. V shed 9 bases, J shed 7 bases, and the junction held 12 bases outside the gene matches. Per the germline V gene, CDR1 is ENHRY and CDR2 is SYGVKD. This CDR3 contains 15 residues. The chain's CDR3 is CAMSPTGGVGQPQHF. The CDR3 DNA is TGTGCCATGAGCCCGACAGGGGGCGTTGGGCAGCCCCAGCATTTT.

This clonotype was seen at least ten times. J is TRBJ2-3 and V is TRBV9; TRBD2 aligns across 9 bases. The CDR3 runs 16 residues. With 5 bases clipped from V and 6 bases from J, the junction kept 13 bases outside the gene matches. Germline values: CDR1 SGDLS, CDR2 YYNGEE. The DNA for the CDR3 is TGTGCCAGCAGTAACTCAGGGCTAGCGGGGTTGGATACGCAGTATTTT. Its translation: CASSNSGLAGLDTQYF.

The rearrangement links TRBV30 to TRBJ1-4, with D perhaps matching TRBD1 (5 bases). The CDR3 extends over 12 amino acids. Germline V gene lookup returns CDR1 GTSNPN and CDR2 SVGIG (reference sequence). The V gene lost 5 bases and the J gene lost 6 bases, with 10 bases spanning the gap. The DNA of the CDR3 is TGTGCCTGGGGGAGGGGAGATGAAAAACTGTTTTTT. The encoded protein is CAWGRGDEKLFF.

The rearrangement links TRBV2 to TRBJ2-5; D is possibly TRBD1 (6 bases). CDR1 and CDR2 (germline): SNHLY, FYNNEI. V lost 4 bases to trimming and J lost 2 bases, with 14 bases between them. This CDR3 comprises 15 residues. The CDR3 DNA sequence: TGTGCCAGCAGTGGGGAAAACAGGGTTCAAGAGACCCAGTACTTC. This sequence encodes CASSGENRVQETQYF. The complete variable domain, with remaining parts taken from reference TRBV2 and TRBJ2-5, reads EPEVTQTPSHQVTQMGQEVILRCVPISNHLYFYWYRQILGQKVEFLVSFYNNEISEKSEIFDDQFSVERPDGSNFTLKIRSTKLEDSAMYFCASSGENRVQETQYFGPGTRLLVL.

The genes are TRBV7-2 and TRBJ2-5; D ambiguous. CDR3 length equals 15 residues. The V gene lost 1 base and the J gene lost 5 bases, with 14 bases spanning the gap. Per germline, CDR1 SGHTA and CDR2 FQGNSA. For the CDR3, the DNA is TGTGCCAGCAGCTTAGGCGTTAGATCGGCGGAGACCCAGTACTTC. Amino acids: CASSLGVRSAETQYF.

This clonotype was seen many times. The chain links TRBV25-1 to TRBJ1-1; D is uncertain. V lost 2 bases and J 11 bases, leaving 9 bases between the germline ends. Germline V gene data show CDR1 as MGHDK and CDR2 as SYGVNS. The CDR3 is 11 amino acids. In DNA, the CDR3 is TGTGCCAGCAGTGAAGTGGGTAGGGCTTTCTTT. Encoded protein: CASSEVGRAFF.

This clonotype was counted at least ten times. The rearrangement joins TRBV7-8 to TRBJ2-3, with 7 bases identical to TRBD1. The CDR3 is 15 residues long. Per the germline V gene, CDR1 is SGHVS and CDR2 is FQNEAQ. Unmatched junction bases numbered 9, after V lost 5 bases and J lost 4 bases. The CDR3 reads CASSPSQGGADTQYF. In DNA form, the CDR3 reads TGTGCCAGCAGCCCTTCGCAAGGGGGCGCAGATACGCAGTATTTT. The complete variable domain, with remaining parts taken from reference TRBV7-8 and TRBJ2-3, reads GAGVSQSPRYKVAKRGQDVALRCDPISGHVSLFWYQQALGQGPEFLTYFQNEAQLDKSGLPSDRFFAERPEGSVSTLKIQRTQQEDSAVYLCASSPSQGGADTQYFGPGTRLTVL.

This clonotype was seen at least ten times. This chain uses TRBV5-4 with TRBJ2-3; 10 positions match TRBD2. The CDR3 runs to 17 residues. J gave up 4 bases and V 0 bases, and 8 bases lay outside the gene matches. Germline assignment: CDR1 SGHNT and CDR2 YYREEE (reference sequence). The CDR3: CASSLGGRGLAPDTQYF. The CDR3 nucleotides read TGTGCCAGCAGCTTGGGTGGAAGGGGACTAGCGCCAGATACGCAGTATTTT. The full variable domain, in which reference TRBV5-4 and TRBJ2-3 provide the parts outside the CDR3, is ETGVTQSPTHLIKTRGQQVTLRCSSQSGHNTVSWYQQALGQGPQFIFQYYREEENGRGNFPPRFSGLQFPNYSSELNVNALELDDSALYLCASSLGGRGLAPDTQYFGPGTRLTVL.

This clonotype appeared a few times. The chain joins TRBV5-1 to TRBJ2-2; D remains unclear. Trimming removed 0 bases from V and 4 bases from J, with 13 bases in between. CDR3 size: 16 residues. Per the germline V gene, CDR1 is SGHRS and CDR2 is YFSETQ. The CDR3 DNA reads as TGCGCCAGCAGCTTGGTTCCGGGTTCGGCCACCGGGGAGCTGTTTTTT. Protein sequence: CASSLVPGSATGELFF.

This clonotype has more than one count but fewer than ten. The V and J genes are TRBV4-2 and TRBJ1-1, with a weak D call TRBD1 (5 bases). From germline, CDR1 is LGHNA and CDR2 YNFKEQ. CDR3 size: 15 residues. V was cut by 3 bases and J by 4 bases, with 15 bases left in between. The DNA of the CDR3 is TGTGCCAGCAGCCATGGGACCTGGGGGGGCACTGAAGCTTTCTTT. Protein product: CASSHGTWGGTEAFF.

This clonotype came up many times. The rearrangement uses TRBV4-3 and TRBJ1-5; D not certain. CDR3 size: 17 residues. Germline V gives CDR1 LGHNA, CDR2 YSLEER. Deletions cut 1 base from V and 0 bases from J, with 13 bases between. For the CDR3, the DNA is TGCGCCAGCAGCCAAGTAGGTCAGCCCTATAGCAATCAGCCCCAGCATTTT. Amino acids: CASSQVGQPYSNQPQHF.

The chain has TRBV10-3 and TRBJ1-5, with TRBD1 as a possible D gene (6 bases). V was cut by 10 bases and J by 5 bases, with 15 bases left in between. CDR1 ENHRY and CDR2 SYGVKD come from the germline V gene. The CDR3 sequence is 13 residues long. CDR3 nucleotide sequence: TGTGCCACCGCGGTGGACAGTTATCAGCCCCAGCATTTT. This gives the protein CATAVDSYQPQHF.

Ten or more counts support this clonotype. The chain employs TRBV27 and TRBJ2-5; tentative D call: TRBD2 (6 bases). Germline lookup yields CDR1 MNHEY and CDR2 SMNVEV (reference sequence). The CDR3 spans 12 residues. The V end was cut by 5 bases, the J end by 11 bases, with 15 bases between. Here the CDR3 DNA reads TGTGCCAGCAGTACAAGAAGCGGGTATCAGTACTTC. Protein product: CASSTRSGYQYF.

This clonotype was seen a handful of times. The chain recombines TRBV12-3 or TRBV12-4 with TRBJ1-2; no definite D call. V was clipped by 5 bases and J by 1 base, with 8 bases between them. The CDR3 has 13 residues. CDR3 sequence (DNA): TGTGCCAGCAGTCCTGCCAGTAACTATGGCTACACCTTC. Protein sequence: CASSPASNYGYTF.

This clonotype was recorded at least ten times. The chain joins TRBV5-1 to TRBJ1-1; D unclear. Germline values: CDR1 SGHRS, CDR2 YFSETQ. The CDR3 has 13 residues. With 4 bases removed from V and 0 bases from J, the gap between germline ends came to 7 bases. CDR3 bases: TGCGCCAGCAGCCGGTTTGTGAACACTGAAGCTTTCTTT. Residues: CASSRFVNTEAFF. Full variable domain (remainder filled in from reference TRBV5-1 and TRBJ1-1): KAGVTQTPRYLIKTRGQQVTLSCSPISGHRSVSWYQQTPGQGLQFLFEYFSETQRNKGNFPGRFSGRQFSNSRSEMNVSTLELGDSALYLCASSRFVNTEAFFGQGTRLTVV.

This clonotype was counted at least ten times. CDR3: CATSEQQGNKNIQYF. The CDR3 nucleotides read TGTGCCACCAGTGAACAACAGGGAAACAAAAACATTCAGTACTTC. The genes are TRBV24-1 and TRBJ2-4, with a weak D call TRBD1 (6 bases). From germline, CDR1 is KGHDR and CDR2 SFDVKD. The V end was cut by 4 bases, the J end by 3 bases, with 12 bases between. The CDR3 covers 15 residues.

Ten or more counts support this clonotype. CDR3 region: CASSYSRGPPYNEQFF. CDR3 nucleotide sequence: TGTGCCAGCAGTTACTCGAGGGGCCCACCTTACAATGAGCAGTTCTTC. The chain employs TRBV6-5 and TRBJ2-1; D is perhaps TRBD1 or TRBD2 (5 bases each). The germline gives CDR1 MNHEY, CDR2 SVGAGI. V lost 0 bases to trimming and J lost 4 bases, with 13 bases between them. This CDR3 region has 16 residues.

This clonotype was found many times. The chain carries TRBV6-1 and TRBJ1-2; 7 positions match TRBD1. Germline trimming cut 5 bases from V and 4 bases from J; bases unmatched to any gene: 10. The CDR3 has 15 residues. Per germline, CDR1 MNHNS and CDR2 SASEGT. The CDR3 spells CASSQLGQQSYGYTF. CDR3 bases: TGTGCCAGCAGTCAACTGGGACAGCAATCCTATGGCTACACCTTC.

This clonotype was recorded at least ten times. The J gene is TRBJ2-7, the V gene TRBV20-1; D is possibly TRBD1 (6 bases). In germline, CDR1 is DFQATT, CDR2 SNEGSKA (reference sequence). This CDR3 spans 13 amino acids. The V and J ends lost 8 bases and 3 bases respectively, with 17 bases between them. Here the CDR3 reads CSTSRDIDYEQYF. The CDR3 DNA reads TGCAGTACGTCCCGGGACATCGACTACGAGCAGTACTTC.

This clonotype has more than one count but fewer than ten. This chain joins TRBV6-2 or TRBV6-3 and TRBJ2-7; D possibly uses TRBD1 or TRBD2 (5 bases each). The V end lost 8 bases, the J end lost 3 bases, and 17 bases lay between the germline ends. Germline values: CDR1 MNHEY, CDR2 SVGEGT. The CDR3 length is 14 residues. CDR3 sequence: CASERNGANYEQYF. The CDR3 DNA reads TGTGCCAGCGAGCGAAACGGGGCAAACTACGAGCAGTACTTC.

This clonotype was recorded at least ten times. This chain uses TRBV7-9 with TRBJ2-1; TRBD2 might be the D (6 bases). From germline, CDR1 is SEHNR and CDR2 FQNEAQ (reference sequence). This CDR3 has 16 residues. Trimming shortened V by 2 bases and J by 1 base, and 12 bases separated the two germline ends. This CDR3 reads CASSLRGGVSYNEQFF. The CDR3 DNA follows: TGTGCCAGCAGCTTACGTGGAGGGGTATCCTACAATGAGCAGTTCTTC.

In its sample, this clonotype was seen many times. The rearrangement uses TRBV6-5 and TRBJ2-1, with 11 bases that match TRBD2. V trimming: 7 bases; J trimming: 8 bases; junction bases outside the gene matches: 10. This CDR3 contains 15 residues. Germline V lookup: CDR1 MNHEY, CDR2 SVGAGI. The CDR3 is CASMLAGGPFDEQFF. The DNA for the CDR3 is TGTGCCAGCATGTTAGCGGGGGGGCCTTTTGATGAGCAGTTCTTC.

This clonotype was found a few times. V is TRBV4-1 and J is TRBJ2-3; D is possibly TRBD1 or TRBD2 (6 bases each). This CDR3 contains 17 residues. V was clipped by 1 base and J by 5 bases, with 19 bases between them. Germline lookup yields CDR1 MGHRA and CDR2 YSYEKL. The CDR3 here is CASSQGLVGARGDTQYF. CDR3 DNA sequence: TGCGCCAGCAGCCAAGGTCTTGTGGGGGCGCGGGGAGATACGCAGTATTTT.

This clonotype appeared many times. V gene TRBV5-6 combines with J gene TRBJ2-7; TRBD1 agrees at 10 bases. The junction had 2 bases not matched to a gene; V was cut back by 4 bases and J by 1 base. Looked up from germline, CDR1 is SGHDT and CDR2 is YYEEEE. The CDR3 spans 14 residues. The CDR3 nucleotides are TGTGCCAGCAGCCCGGGACAGGGGTCCTACGAGCAGTACGTC. Its translation is CASSPGQGSYEQYV.

The V call is TRBV11-2, the J call TRBJ2-5; 12 bases map to TRBD2. The CDR3 covers 19 residues. V dropped 5 bases and J dropped 2; count of bases not matched to a gene: 15. Germline CDR1 and CDR2: SGHAT and FQNNGV. The CDR3 sequence: CASSHDGASGGAWQETQYF. The CDR3 coding sequence is TGTGCCAGCAGCCATGATGGGGCTAGCGGGGGGGCCTGGCAAGAGACCCAGTACTTC.

The chain uses TRBV7-9 and TRBJ2-1; 14 bases line up with TRBD2. V shed 10 bases, J shed 7 bases, and the junction held 6 bases outside the gene matches. CDR1 is SEHNR, CDR2 FQNEAQ, per germline (reference sequence). The CDR3 is 14 amino acids. CDR3 in amino acids: CATGGTSGGNEQFF. The DNA for the CDR3 is TGTGCCACGGGGGGGACTAGCGGGGGTAATGAGCAGTTCTTC. The entire variable domain, with the rest obtained from reference TRBV7-9 and TRBJ2-1, is as follows: DTGVSQNPRHKITKRGQNVTFRCDPISEHNRLYWYRQTLGQGPEFLTYFQNEAQLEKSRLLSDRFSAERPKGSFSTLEIQRTEQGDSAMYLCATGGTSGGNEQFFGPGTRLTVL.